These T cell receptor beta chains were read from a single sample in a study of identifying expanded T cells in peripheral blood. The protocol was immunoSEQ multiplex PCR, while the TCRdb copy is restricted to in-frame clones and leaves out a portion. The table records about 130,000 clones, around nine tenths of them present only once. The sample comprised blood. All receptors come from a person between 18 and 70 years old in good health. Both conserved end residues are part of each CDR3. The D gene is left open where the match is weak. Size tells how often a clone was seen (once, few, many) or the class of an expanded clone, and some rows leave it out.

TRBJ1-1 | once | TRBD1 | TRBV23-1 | TGCGCCAGCCGCTCCCAGGGGGACAGCGAAGGCCGGGAGAACACTGAAGCTTTCTTT | CASRSQGDSEGRENTEAFF
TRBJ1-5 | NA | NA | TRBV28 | TGTGCCAGCAGTTTTCAAGGGGTAAGTCAGCCCCAGCATTTT | CASSFQGVSQPQHF
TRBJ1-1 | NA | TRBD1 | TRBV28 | TGTGCCAGCAGCTCACTAAATTACAGGGGAGGTATAAACACTGAAGCTTTCTTT | CASSSLNYRGGINTEAFF
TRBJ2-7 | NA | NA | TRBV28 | TGTGCCAGCAGTCCACGGGGGTTCGAGCAGTACTTC | CASSPRGFEQYF
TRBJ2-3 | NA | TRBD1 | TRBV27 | TGTGCCAGCACCCCAGGGGGACACTTCACAGATACGCAGTATTTT | CASTPGGHFTDTQYF
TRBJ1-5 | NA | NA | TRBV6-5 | TGTGCCAGCAGTGAACACAATCAGCCCCAGCATTTT | CASSEHNQPQHF
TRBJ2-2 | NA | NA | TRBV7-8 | TGTGCCAGCAGCTTCGTGAACACCGGGGAGCTGTTTTTT | CASSFVNTGELFF
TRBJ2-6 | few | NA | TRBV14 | TGTGCCAGCAGCCAAGTATGGAACAGTCCTACTGGGGCCAACGTCCTGACTTTC | CASSQVWNSPTGANVLTF
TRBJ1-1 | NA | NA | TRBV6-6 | TGTGCCAGCAGTGCGGACAGCAAAGCTTTCTTT | CASSADSKAFF
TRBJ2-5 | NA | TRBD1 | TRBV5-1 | TGCGCCAGCAGCTTGGAAGGACAGGGGCGACAGACCCAGTACTTC | CASSLEGQGRQTQYF
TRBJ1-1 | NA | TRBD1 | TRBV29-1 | TGCAGCGAGACAGGGGCGCAGGGCATGAAAGCTTTCTTT | CSETGAQGMKAFF
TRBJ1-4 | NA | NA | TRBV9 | TGTGCCAGCAGCGTATTGCCAACTAATGAAAAACTGTTTTTT | CASSVLPTNEKLFF
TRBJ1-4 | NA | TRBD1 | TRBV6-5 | TGTGCCAGCAGTTACGGTACAGGGGCGGGGGATGAAAAACTGTTTTTT | CASSYGTGAGDEKLFF
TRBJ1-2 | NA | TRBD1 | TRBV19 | TGTGCCAGTAGTAGGGACAGGGGGCTTCCCTACGGCTACACCTTC | CASSRDRGLPYGYTF
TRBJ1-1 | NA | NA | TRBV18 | TGTGCCAGCTCAGAACAGGCCTGGAACACTGAAGCTTTCTTT | CASSEQAWNTEAFF
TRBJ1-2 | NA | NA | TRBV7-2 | TGTGCCAGCAGCTTAGAGGGGGGGATACAGGGCTCGGGAGGCTACACCTTC | CASSLEGGIQGSGGYTF
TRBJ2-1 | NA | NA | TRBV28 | TGTGCCAGCAGCCACGCCGGGACAAAATGGAATGAGCAGTTCTTC | CASSHAGTKWNEQFF
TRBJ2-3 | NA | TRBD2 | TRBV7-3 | TGTGCCAGCAGCTTGACTAGCGGGAACAGCCATACGCAGTATTTT | CASSLTSGNSHTQYF
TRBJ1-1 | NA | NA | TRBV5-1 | TGCGCCAGCAGCTTGGGTACGGACACTGAAGCTTTCTTT | CASSLGTDTEAFF
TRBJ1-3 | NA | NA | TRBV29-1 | TGCAGCGTTGAAGACCCGGGACTTGGAAACACCATATATTTT | CSVEDPGLGNTIYF
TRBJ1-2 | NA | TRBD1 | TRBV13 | TGTGCCAGCAGCCGGACAGGGGACAAGGTGAACTATGGCTACACCTTC | CASSRTGDKVNYGYTF
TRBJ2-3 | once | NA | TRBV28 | TGTGCCAGCAGGATAGTGGGTGGGATCACAGATACGCAGTATTTT | CASRIVGGITDTQYF
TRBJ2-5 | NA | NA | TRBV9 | TGTGCCAGCAGCGTAGTGGGCTGGGGGGAAGAGACCCAGTACTTC | CASSVVGWGEETQYF
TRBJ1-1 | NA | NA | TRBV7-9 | TGTGCCACCCCAAGGGGTCAGAACACTGAAGCTTTCTTT | CATPRGQNTEAFF
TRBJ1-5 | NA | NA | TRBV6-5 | TGTGCCAGCAGCCAGGGTTCCACGGGGCAGCCCCAGCATTTT | CASSQGSTGQPQHF
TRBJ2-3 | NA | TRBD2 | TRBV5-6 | TGTGCCAGCAGCCCCGCGGGAGGGTGGGAGGTGGCGAATACGCAGTATTTT | CASSPAGGWEVANTQYF
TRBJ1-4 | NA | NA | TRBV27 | TGTGCCAGCAGACACCGTGCTAATGAAAAACTGTTTTTT | CASRHRANEKLFF
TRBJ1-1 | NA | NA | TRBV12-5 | TGTGCTAGTGGTGACGGGGCCGCCGCTATGAACACTGAAGCTTTCTTT | CASGDGAAAMNTEAFF
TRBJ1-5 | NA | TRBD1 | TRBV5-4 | TGTGCCAGCAGCCCAGCACCCGGGACAGGTAGCAATCAGCCCCAGCATTTT | CASSPAPGTGSNQPQHF
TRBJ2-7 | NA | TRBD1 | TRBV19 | TGTGCCAGCCCCCCATATGAGGACAGGGGGGATTTGCGCTACGAGCAGTACTTC | CASPPYEDRGDLRYEQYF
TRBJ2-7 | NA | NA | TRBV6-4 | TGTGCCAGCAGTGACTCGATAGCGTTCGAGCAGTACTTC | CASSDSIAFEQYF
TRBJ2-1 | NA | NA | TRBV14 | TGTGCCAGCGCATCAATGGTCGGGTCCTACAATGAGCAGTTCTTC | CASASMVGSYNEQFF
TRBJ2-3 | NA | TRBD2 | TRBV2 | TGTGCCAGCAGTGAACTAGCGGGAGGGGATACGCAGTATTTT | CASSELAGGDTQYF
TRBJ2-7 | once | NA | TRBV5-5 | TGTGCCAGCAGCTTGGAAGGAGGGTACAACGAGCAGTACTTC | CASSLEGGYNEQYF
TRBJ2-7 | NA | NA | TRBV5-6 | TGTGCCAGCAGCTTTGACGGAATGTGGGACTTC | CASSFDGMWDF
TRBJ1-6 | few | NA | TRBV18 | TGTGCCAGCTCATCGGAAGGACTCTATAATTCACCCCTCCACTTT | CASSSEGLYNSPLHF
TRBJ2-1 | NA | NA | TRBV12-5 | TGTGCTAGTGGTACCAATCGGGGGTACAATGAGCAGTTCTTC | CASGTNRGYNEQFF
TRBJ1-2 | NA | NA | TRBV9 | TGTGCCAGCAGCGTTTCAGGAACGAACTATGGCTACACCTTC | CASSVSGTNYGYTF
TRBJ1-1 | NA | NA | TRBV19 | TGTGCCAGTAGTGCGGGGGCATGGAACACTGAAGCTTTCTTT | CASSAGAWNTEAFF
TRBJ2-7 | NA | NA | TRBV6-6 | TGTGCCAGCAGTCCCCAGAGCTACGAGCAGTACTTC | CASSPQSYEQYF